The entry that follows covers one T cell receptor beta chain sequence. Its antigen remains unidentified. Germline values: CDR1 MNHEY, CDR2 SVGAGI. V was clipped by 0 bases and J by 2 bases, with 13 bases between them. The CDR3 has 16 residues. The sample belongs to a study of OX40 agonist ivuxolimab in advanced cancers. At the level of the study: Three patients showed partial responses: one hepatocellular carcinoma and two cutaneous melanoma cases.

Sequenced by immunoSEQ multiplex PCR; TCRdb stores in-frame clones only, minus some. The sample includes about 32,000 clones, 85% to 95% of them seen just once. Study-wide results and caveats: Among patients with partial responses at 0.1-3.0 mg/kg, clonal expansion was among the lowest.

The sequencing used CD4+ or CD8+ T cells sorted from blood, collected in a trial of the OX40 agonist ivuxolimab. The chain carries TRBV6-5 and TRBJ2-5; a possible D gene is TRBD1 (6 bases). The sequence came from an adult with an advanced solid tumor such as melanoma, head and neck, liver or kidney cancer. The CDR3 reads CASSYSQGLSQETQYF. The DNA of the CDR3 is TGTGCCAGCAGTTACTCCCAGGGGCTCAGTCAAGAGACCCAGTACTTC.